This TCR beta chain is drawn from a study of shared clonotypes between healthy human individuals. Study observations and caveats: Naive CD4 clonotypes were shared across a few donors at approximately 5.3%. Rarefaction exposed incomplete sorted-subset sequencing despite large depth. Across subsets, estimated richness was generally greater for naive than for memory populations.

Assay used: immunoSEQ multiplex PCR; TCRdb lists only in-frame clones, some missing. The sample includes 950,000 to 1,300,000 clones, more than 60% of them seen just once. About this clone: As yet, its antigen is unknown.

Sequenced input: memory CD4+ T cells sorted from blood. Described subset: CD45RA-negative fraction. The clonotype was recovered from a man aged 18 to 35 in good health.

The CDR3 nucleotides are TGTGCCAGCAGCCCGACCGGGACCTCGATAGAGACCCAGTACTTC. Translation gives CASSPTGTSIETQYF. The chain employs TRBV7-2 and TRBJ2-5; D is possibly TRBD1 or TRBD2 (5 bases each). Germline V gene lookup returns CDR1 SGHTA and CDR2 FQGNSA. V was clipped by 5 bases and J by 4 bases, with 17 bases between them. The CDR3 runs 15 residues.